The rows below give T cell receptor beta chains drawn from one sample of a study of shared clonotypes between healthy human individuals. Sequenced by immunoSEQ multiplex PCR; TCRdb stores in-frame clones only, minus some. The sample has just over 2,000,000 clones; 90% to 95% are singletons. Sequencing used naive CD4+ T cells sorted from blood. These receptors were collected from a man aged 18 to 30 in good health. CDR3s include the opening cysteine and the closing phenylalanine or tryptophan. The D gene is left open where the match is weak. Some rows have no size entry. The others give once, few or many, or a class for an expanded clone.

d_call: NA
clone_size: NA
j_call: TRBJ1-5
v_call: TRBV6-5
cdr3_aa: CASSWDINQPQHF
cdr3_nt: TGTGCCAGCAGTTGGGACATTAATCAGCCCCAGCATTTT

d_call: TRBD1
clone_size: NA
j_call: TRBJ2-7
v_call: TRBV18
cdr3_aa: CASSPPWVGQGPSYEQYF
cdr3_nt: TGTGCCAGCTCACCACCGTGGGTCGGACAGGGGCCCTCCTACGAGCAGTACTTC

d_call: NA
clone_size: NA
j_call: TRBJ2-3
v_call: TRBV27
cdr3_aa: CASSPLSRGSTDTQYF
cdr3_nt: TGTGCCAGCAGTCCCCTCTCGCGGGGTAGCACAGATACGCAGTATTTT

d_call: NA
clone_size: NA
j_call: TRBJ2-5
v_call: TRBV6-6
cdr3_aa: CASSYRGQETQYF
cdr3_nt: TGTGCCAGCAGTTACCGGGGACAAGAGACCCAGTACTTC

d_call: TRBD2
clone_size: NA
j_call: TRBJ2-3
v_call: TRBV7-7
cdr3_aa: CASSLVAGDFTDTQYF
cdr3_nt: TGTGCTAGCAGCTTAGTAGCGGGGGATTTCACAGATACGCAGTATTTT

d_call: NA
clone_size: NA
j_call: TRBJ1-5
v_call: TRBV10-3
cdr3_aa: CAISHDANQPQHF
cdr3_nt: TGTGCCATCAGCCACGATGCGAATCAGCCCCAGCATTTT

d_call: NA
clone_size: NA
j_call: TRBJ1-6
v_call: TRBV5-4
cdr3_aa: CASSLEAGSYSPLHF
cdr3_nt: TGTGCCAGCAGCTTGGAGGCTGGTTCTTATTCACCCCTCCACTTT

d_call: TRBD1
clone_size: NA
j_call: TRBJ1-4
v_call: TRBV29-1
cdr3_aa: CSVSGTVNEKLFF
cdr3_nt: TGCAGCGTGAGCGGGACAGTTAATGAAAAACTGTTTTTT

d_call: NA
clone_size: NA
j_call: TRBJ1-5
v_call: TRBV30
cdr3_aa: CAWSGRGRFNQPQHF
cdr3_nt: TGTGCCTGGAGTGGGCGAGGCAGGTTTAATCAGCCCCAGCATTTT

d_call: TRBD1
clone_size: NA
j_call: TRBJ1-6
v_call: TRBV10-3
cdr3_aa: CAIRDGTENSPLHF
cdr3_nt: TGTGCCATCAGGGACGGGACAGAAAATTCACCCCTCCACTTT

d_call: NA
clone_size: NA
j_call: TRBJ1-6
v_call: TRBV6-6
cdr3_aa: CASSGQSYNSPLHF
cdr3_nt: TGTGCCAGCAGCGGACAGAGCTATAATTCACCCCTCCACTTT

d_call: NA
clone_size: NA
j_call: TRBJ2-3
v_call: TRBV5-1
cdr3_aa: CASSLERGKDTQYF
cdr3_nt: TGCGCCAGCAGCCTGGAACGAGGGAAAGATACGCAGTATTTT

d_call: TRBD2
clone_size: once
j_call: TRBJ2-1
v_call: TRBV19
cdr3_aa: CASSLAGGGEQFF
cdr3_nt: TGTGCCAGTAGTTTAGCGGGAGGGGGTGAGCAGTTCTTC

d_call: TRBD2
clone_size: NA
j_call: TRBJ2-3
v_call: TRBV7-6
cdr3_aa: CASSLGRWSGSLADTQYF
cdr3_nt: TGTGCCAGCAGCTTAGGCAGGTGGAGCGGGAGCCTCGCAGATACGCAGTATTTT

d_call: NA
clone_size: NA
j_call: TRBJ1-3
v_call: TRBV2
cdr3_aa: CASSGTSFGNTIYF
cdr3_nt: TGTGCCAGCAGTGGGACTTCTTTCGGAAACACCATATATTTT

d_call: NA
clone_size: NA
j_call: TRBJ1-1
v_call: TRBV4-1
cdr3_aa: CASSQDPRGKGAEAFF
cdr3_nt: TGCGCCAGCAGCCAAGATCCCCGAGGGAAGGGGGCTGAAGCTTTCTTT